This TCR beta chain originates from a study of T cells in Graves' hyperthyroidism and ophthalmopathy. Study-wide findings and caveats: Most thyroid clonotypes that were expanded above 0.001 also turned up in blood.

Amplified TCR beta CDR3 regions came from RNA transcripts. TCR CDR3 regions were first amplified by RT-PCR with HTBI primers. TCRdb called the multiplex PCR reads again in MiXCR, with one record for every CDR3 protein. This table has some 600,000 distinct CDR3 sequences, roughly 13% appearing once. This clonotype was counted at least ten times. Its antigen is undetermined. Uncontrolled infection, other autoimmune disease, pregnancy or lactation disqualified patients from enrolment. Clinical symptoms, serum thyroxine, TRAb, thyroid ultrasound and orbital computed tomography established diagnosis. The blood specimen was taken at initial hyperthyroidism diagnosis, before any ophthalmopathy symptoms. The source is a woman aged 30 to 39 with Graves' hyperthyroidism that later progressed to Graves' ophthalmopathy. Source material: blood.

In nucleotides, the CDR3 is TGTGCCAGCAGCCTTTCGGGACTAGCGGGACAGGTCGAGCAGTACTTC. The encoded protein is CASSLSGLAGQVEQYF. The chain recombines TRBV28 with TRBJ2-7; 13 nucleotides align to TRBD2. The CDR3 covers 16 residues. Germline assignment: CDR1 MDHEN and CDR2 SYDVKM. The V and J ends lost 6 bases and 6 bases, in that order; junction bases with no gene match: 11.